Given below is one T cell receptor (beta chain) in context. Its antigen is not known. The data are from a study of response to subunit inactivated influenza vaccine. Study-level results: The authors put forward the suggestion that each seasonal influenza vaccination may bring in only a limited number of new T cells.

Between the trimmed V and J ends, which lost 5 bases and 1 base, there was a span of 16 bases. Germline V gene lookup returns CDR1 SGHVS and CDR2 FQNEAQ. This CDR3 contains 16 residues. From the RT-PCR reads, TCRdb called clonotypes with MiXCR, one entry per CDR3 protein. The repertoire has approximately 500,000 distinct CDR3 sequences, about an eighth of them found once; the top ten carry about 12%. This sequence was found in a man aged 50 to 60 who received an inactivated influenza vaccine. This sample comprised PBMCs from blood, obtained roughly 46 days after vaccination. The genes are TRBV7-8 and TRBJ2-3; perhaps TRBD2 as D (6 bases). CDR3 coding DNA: TGTGCCAGCAGCCGCCTAGCGTTGAGGGGCACAGATACGCAGTATTTT. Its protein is CASSRLALRGTDTQYF.